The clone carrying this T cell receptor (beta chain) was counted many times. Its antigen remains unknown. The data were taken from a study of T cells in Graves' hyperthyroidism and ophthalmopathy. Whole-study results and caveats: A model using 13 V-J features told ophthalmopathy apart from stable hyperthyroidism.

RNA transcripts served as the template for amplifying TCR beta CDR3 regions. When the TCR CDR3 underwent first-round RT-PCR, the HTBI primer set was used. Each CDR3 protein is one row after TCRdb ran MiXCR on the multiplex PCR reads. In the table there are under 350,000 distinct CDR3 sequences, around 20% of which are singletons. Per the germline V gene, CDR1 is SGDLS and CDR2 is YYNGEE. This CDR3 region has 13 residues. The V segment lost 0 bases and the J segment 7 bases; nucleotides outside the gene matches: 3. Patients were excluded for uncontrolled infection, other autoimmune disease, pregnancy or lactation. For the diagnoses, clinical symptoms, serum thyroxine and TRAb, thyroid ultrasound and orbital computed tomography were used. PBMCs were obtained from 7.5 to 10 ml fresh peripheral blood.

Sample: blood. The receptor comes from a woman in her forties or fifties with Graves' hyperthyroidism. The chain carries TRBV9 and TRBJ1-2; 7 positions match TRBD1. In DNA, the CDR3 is TGTGCCAGCAGCGTAGAGGGGGCTGTTGGCTACACCTTC. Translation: CASSVEGAVGYTF.